This T cell receptor beta chain came from a study of blood T cell repertoires in COVID-19. Study information: Samples came from the United States, Italy and Spain, spanning acute and convalescent COVID-19.

The CDR3 covers 15 residues. Germline CDR1 reads SGHNT; CDR2 reads YENEEA. The trim removed 5 bases at V and 2 bases at J, leaving 6 bases unmatched. Measured with immunoSEQ multiplex PCR; TCRdb has only the in-frame clones, and not every one. The data contain about 190,000 clones, approximately 79% of them singletons. Participants spanned ages roughly 18 to 95 years and resided in 20 to 30 US areas. Membership in each cohort depended on participant-reported clinical history. This chain links TRBV11-3 with TRBJ2-1; TRBD1 matches 7 bases. Sequenced sample: PBMCs or T cells enriched from blood (not recorded which). The source is a woman aged 55-75 years with acute COVID-19. The CDR3 region has the DNA TGTGCCAGCAGCCTCCGGGACAGCCCCTACAATGAGCAGTTCTTC. It specifies CASSLRDSPYNEQFF.